The clone carrying this T cell receptor beta chain was observed many times. Its target is not known. The CDR3 length is 15 residues. CDR1 and CDR2 (germline): SNHLY, FYNNEI. After removal of 5 bases from V and 5 bases from J, the junction contained 9 bases not matched to a gene. The entry originates in a study of T cells in Graves' hyperthyroidism and ophthalmopathy. Study-wide results and caveats: Most thyroid clonotypes with frequency above 0.001 were detected in blood. Ophthalmopathy prediction by the model preceded onset by a median about 6 months.

Orbital computed tomography, thyroid ultrasound, serum thyroxine and TRAb, and clinical symptoms together informed the diagnoses. The source of the PBMCs was around 9 ml of fresh peripheral blood. Amplified TCR beta CDR3 regions came from RNA transcripts. The HTBI set primed first-round TCR CDR3 RT-PCR. TCRdb reprocessed the multiplex PCR reads via MiXCR and lists one record per CDR3 protein. The sample records about 290,000 distinct CDR3 sequences, roughly 13% being singletons. The chain combines TRBV2 with TRBJ2-7, with TRBD2 matching over 10 bases. The sample comprised blood. This clonotype was sampled from a middle-aged woman with Graves' hyperthyroidism. The DNA of the CDR3 is TGTGCCAGCAGTACAAGAGCGGGAGGGCCCCACGAGCAGTACTTC. Protein sequence: CASSTRAGGPHEQYF.